Sequencing of this T cell receptor (beta chain) was carried out in a study of response to subunit inactivated influenza vaccine. Study-wide results and limits: Researchers suggested that each seasonal influenza vaccination recruits few new T cells.

This clonotype was seen ten or more times. Antigen: not known. Using its own MiXCR run on the RT-PCR reads, TCRdb lists one record per CDR3 protein. The sample carries hundreds of thousands of distinct CDR3 sequences, about 18% recorded once. Trimming shortened V by 1 base and J by 8 bases, and 14 bases separated the two germline ends. This CDR3 has 15 residues. CDR1 LNHNV and CDR2 YYDKDF come from the germline V gene (reference sequence). The chain links TRBV15 to TRBJ1-4; D not resolved. This TCR was recovered from a man aged 50 or older who received an inactivated influenza vaccine. Sequencing was performed on PBMCs from blood, taken roughly 5 days after vaccination. CDR3 region: CATSRAVGGREKLFF. The CDR3 DNA follows: TGTGCCACCAGCAGAGCAGTTGGCGGGCGAGAAAAACTGTTTTTT.